This T cell receptor (beta chain) was identified in a study of OX40 agonist ivuxolimab in advanced cancers. About the research overall: The dose-escalation cohort was over 65% male, with a mean age of 60 years, ranging roughly 20 to 90.

Notes on the study in general: Certain nonresponders likewise exhibited a low normalized T-cell clonal expansion.

Libraries were prepared by immunoSEQ multiplex PCR; TCRdb keeps only in-frame clonotypes and omits some of them. The sample includes under 95,000 clones, 86% of them seen just once. Points on this clone: Its target is unknown.

CDR1 is LGHNA and CDR2 is YNFKEQ in the germline V gene. Trimming took 4 bases from V and 3 from J, leaving 6 bases between them. There are 13 residues in the CDR3. The material was CD4+ or CD8+ T cells sorted from blood, obtained in a trial of the OX40 agonist ivuxolimab. The genes are TRBV4-2 and TRBJ2-2; D ambiguous. The TCR sequence derives from an adult with an advanced solid tumor such as melanoma, head and neck, liver or kidney cancer. CDR3 sequence (DNA): TGTGCCAGCAGCCCAGAACACACCGGGGAGCTGTTTTTT. It specifies CASSPEHTGELFF.